The text below deals with one T cell receptor beta chain. Together with a sample-barcoded 5' primer, a J-beta primer mix was included in a second PCR lasting roughly 7 to 11 cycles. The template-switch adaptor was a 5' adaptor with 12 random nucleotides. It tagged each cDNA molecule. MiXCR was run by TCRdb on the 5' RACE reads, yielding one entry per CDR3 protein. In the table there are 1,500,000 or so distinct CDR3 sequences, 45% to 70% of which are singletons. Every donor gave about 9 milliliters of peripheral blood. Each sample had at least 6 million PBMCs isolated. The CDR3 extends over 14 amino acids. The V end was cut by 3 bases, the J end by 7 bases, with 10 bases between. The data belong to a study of blood T cells in healthy people across ages.

The chain uses TRBV12-3 or TRBV12-4 and TRBJ1-6, with D unclear. The sample consisted of blood. The receptor was derived from a man between 18 and 29 years old in good health. The CDR3 region is CASSFTQLNSPLHF. CDR3 sequence (DNA): TGTGCCAGCAGTTTTACGCAGCTAAATTCACCCCTCCACTTT.